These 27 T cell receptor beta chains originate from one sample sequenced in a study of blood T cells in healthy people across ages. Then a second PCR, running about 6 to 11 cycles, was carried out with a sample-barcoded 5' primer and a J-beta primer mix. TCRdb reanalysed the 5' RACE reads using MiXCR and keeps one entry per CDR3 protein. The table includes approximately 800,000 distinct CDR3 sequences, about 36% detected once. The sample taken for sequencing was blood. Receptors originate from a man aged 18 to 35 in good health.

CDR3 protein: CASSYLSRDQETQYF. The CDR3 DNA reads TGTGCCAGCAGTTACCTCAGCCGGGACCAAGAGACCCAGTACTTC. This sequence joins TRBV6-6 and TRBJ2-5, with D unclear. The CDR3 sequence is 15 residues long. Germline loops: CDR1 MNHNY, CDR2 SVGAGI (reference sequence). V dropped 2 bases and J dropped 0 bases, with 10 bases sitting between them.

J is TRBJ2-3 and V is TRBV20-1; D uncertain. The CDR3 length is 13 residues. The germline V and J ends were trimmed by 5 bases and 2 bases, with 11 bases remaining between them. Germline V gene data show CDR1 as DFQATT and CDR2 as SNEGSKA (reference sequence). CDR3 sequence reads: CSAVWEPTDTQYF. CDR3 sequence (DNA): TGCAGTGCTGTGTGGGAACCCACAGATACGCAGTATTTT.

The CDR3 coding sequence is TGTGCCATCAGCCCGTCTGAGGCAACTAATGAAAAACTGTTTTTT. It translates to CAISPSEATNEKLFF. The chain carries TRBV10-3 and TRBJ1-4; D not certain. The CDR3 runs to 15 residues. The germline gives CDR1 ENHRY, CDR2 SYGVKD. Trimming removed 6 bases at V and 0 bases at J, with 11 bases between.

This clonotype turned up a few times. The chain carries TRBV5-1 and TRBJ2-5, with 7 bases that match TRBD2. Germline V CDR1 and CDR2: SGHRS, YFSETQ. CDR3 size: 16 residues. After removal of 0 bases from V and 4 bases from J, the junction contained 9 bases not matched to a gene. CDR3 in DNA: TGCGCCAGCAGCTTGGTACCGGGACTATCAGCAGAGACCCAGTACTTC. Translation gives CASSLVPGLSAETQYF.

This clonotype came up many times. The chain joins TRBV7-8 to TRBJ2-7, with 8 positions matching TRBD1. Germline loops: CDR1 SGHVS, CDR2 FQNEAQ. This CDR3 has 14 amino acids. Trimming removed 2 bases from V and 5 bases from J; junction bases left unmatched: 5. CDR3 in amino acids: CASSLSTGDNEQYF. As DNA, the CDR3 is TGTGCCAGCAGCTTATCGACAGGGGATAACGAGCAGTACTTC.

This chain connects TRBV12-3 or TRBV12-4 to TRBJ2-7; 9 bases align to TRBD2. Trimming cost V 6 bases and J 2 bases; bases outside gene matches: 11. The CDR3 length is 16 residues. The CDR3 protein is CASSPKRGARTYEQYF. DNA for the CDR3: TGTGCCAGCAGCCCGAAGCGGGGGGCCCGTACCTACGAGCAGTACTTC.

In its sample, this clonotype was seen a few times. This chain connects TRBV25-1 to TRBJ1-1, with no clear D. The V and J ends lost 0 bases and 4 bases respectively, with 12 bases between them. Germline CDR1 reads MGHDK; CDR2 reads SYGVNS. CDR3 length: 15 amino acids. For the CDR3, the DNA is TGTGCCAGCAGTGAATATGCGGGGAGGCCCACTGAAGCTTTCTTT. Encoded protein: CASSEYAGRPTEAFF.

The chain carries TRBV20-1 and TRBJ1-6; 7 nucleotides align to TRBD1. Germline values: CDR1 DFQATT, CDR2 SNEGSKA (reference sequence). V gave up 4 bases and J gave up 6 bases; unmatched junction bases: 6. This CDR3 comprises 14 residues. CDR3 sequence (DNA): TGCAGTGCTATCAAGACAGGGATTAATTCACCCCTCCACTTT. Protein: CSAIKTGINSPLHF.

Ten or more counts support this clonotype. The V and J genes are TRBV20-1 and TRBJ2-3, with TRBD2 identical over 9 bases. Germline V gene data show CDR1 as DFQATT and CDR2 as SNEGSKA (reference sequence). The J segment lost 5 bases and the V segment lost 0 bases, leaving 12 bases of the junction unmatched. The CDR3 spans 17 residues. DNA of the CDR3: TGCAGTGCTAGAGATAGAGATAGAGCGGGGGGCCGAGATACGCAGTATTTT. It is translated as CSARDRDRAGGRDTQYF.

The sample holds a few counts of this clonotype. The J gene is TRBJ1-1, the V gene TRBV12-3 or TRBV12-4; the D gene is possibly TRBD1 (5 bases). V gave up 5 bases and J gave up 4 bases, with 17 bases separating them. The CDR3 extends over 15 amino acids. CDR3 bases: TGTGCCAGCAGTCGAGCCGGGACCCGGAGCACTGAAGCTTTCTTT. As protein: CASSRAGTRSTEAFF.

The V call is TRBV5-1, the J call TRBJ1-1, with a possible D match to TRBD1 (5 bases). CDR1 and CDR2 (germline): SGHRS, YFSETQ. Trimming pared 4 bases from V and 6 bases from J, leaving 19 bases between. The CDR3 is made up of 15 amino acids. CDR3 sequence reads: CASSVGTAQAPEAFF. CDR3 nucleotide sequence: TGCGCCAGCAGCGTGGGGACCGCTCAAGCGCCTGAAGCTTTCTTT. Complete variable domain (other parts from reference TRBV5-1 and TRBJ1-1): KAGVTQTPRYLIKTRGQQVTLSCSPISGHRSVSWYQQTPGQGLQFLFEYFSETQRNKGNFPGRFSGRQFSNSRSEMNVSTLELGDSALYLCASSVGTAQAPEAFFGQGTRLTVV.

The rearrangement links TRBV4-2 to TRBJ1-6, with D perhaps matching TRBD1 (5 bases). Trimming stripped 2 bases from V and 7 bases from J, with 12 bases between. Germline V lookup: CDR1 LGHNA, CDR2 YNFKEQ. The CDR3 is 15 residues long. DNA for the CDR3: TGTGCCAGCAGCCAACGAGAGGACATGAATTCACCCCTCCACTTT. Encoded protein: CASSQREDMNSPLHF.

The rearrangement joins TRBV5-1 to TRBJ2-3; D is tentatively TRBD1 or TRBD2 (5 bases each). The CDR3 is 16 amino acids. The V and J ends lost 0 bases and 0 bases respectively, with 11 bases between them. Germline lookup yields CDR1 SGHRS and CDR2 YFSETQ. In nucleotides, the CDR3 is TGCGCCAGCAGCTTGGCCTCTGAGGGGAGCACAGATACGCAGTATTTT. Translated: CASSLASEGSTDTQYF.

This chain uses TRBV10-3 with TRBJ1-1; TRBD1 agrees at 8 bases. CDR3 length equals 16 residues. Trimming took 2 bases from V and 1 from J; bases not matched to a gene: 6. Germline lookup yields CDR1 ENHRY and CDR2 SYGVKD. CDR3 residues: CAISERQGQGNTEAFF. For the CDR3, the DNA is TGTGCCATCAGTGAGCGACAGGGGCAGGGGAACACTGAAGCTTTCTTT.

CDR3: CSARAGRTNYGYTF. In nucleotides, the CDR3 is TGCAGTGCTAGAGCGGGCCGAACTAACTATGGCTACACCTTC. The chain has TRBV20-1 and TRBJ1-2; D is unclear. The CDR3 runs to 14 residues. Trimming took 1 base from V and 0 from J, leaving 9 bases between them. The germline gives CDR1 DFQATT, CDR2 SNEGSKA (reference sequence).

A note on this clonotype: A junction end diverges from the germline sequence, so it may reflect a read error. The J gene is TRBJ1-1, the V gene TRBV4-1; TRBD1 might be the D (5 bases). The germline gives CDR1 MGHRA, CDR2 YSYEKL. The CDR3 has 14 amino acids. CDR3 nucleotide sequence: TGCGCCTGCAGCCAACGCGGGGCCGACACTGAAGCTTTCTTT. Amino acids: CACSQRGADTEAFF.

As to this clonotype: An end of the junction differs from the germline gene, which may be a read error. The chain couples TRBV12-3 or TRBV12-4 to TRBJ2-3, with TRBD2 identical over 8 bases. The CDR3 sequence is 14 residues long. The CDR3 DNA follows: TGTGCCGGCAGTCTGGGACTAGAGACAGATACGCAGTATTTT. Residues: CAGSLGLETDTQYF.

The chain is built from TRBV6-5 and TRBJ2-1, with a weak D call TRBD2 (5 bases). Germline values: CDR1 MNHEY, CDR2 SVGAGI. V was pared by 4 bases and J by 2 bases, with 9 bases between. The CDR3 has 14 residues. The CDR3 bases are TGTGCCAGCAGTTTGACTACCCCCTACAATGAGCAGTTCTTC. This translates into CASSLTTPYNEQFF.

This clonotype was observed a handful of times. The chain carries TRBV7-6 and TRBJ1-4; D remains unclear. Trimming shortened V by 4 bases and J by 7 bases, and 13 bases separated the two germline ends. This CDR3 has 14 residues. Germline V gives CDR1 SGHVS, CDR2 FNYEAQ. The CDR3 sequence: CASSSRALSEKLFF. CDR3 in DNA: TGTGCCAGCAGCTCCCGCGCCTTGAGTGAAAAACTGTTTTTT.

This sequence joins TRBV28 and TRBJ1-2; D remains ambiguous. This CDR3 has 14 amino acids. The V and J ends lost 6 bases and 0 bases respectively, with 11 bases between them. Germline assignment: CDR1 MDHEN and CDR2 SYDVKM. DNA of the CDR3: TGTGCCAGCAGCGCCCTTTTAGCTAACTATGGCTACACCTTC. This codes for CASSALLANYGYTF.

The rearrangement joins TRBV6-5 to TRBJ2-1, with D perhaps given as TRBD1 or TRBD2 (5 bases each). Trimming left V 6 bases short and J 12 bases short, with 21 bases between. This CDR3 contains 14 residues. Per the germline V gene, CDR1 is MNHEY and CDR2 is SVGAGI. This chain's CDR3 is CASSNPKGPTGQFF. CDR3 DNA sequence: TGTGCCAGCAGCAACCCGAAGGGACCTACGGGGCAGTTCTTC.

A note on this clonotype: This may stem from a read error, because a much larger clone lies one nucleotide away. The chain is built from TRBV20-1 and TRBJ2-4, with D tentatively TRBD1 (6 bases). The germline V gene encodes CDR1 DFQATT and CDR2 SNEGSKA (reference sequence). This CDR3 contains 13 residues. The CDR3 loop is CSASAPGEETQDF. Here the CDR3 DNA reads TGCAGTGCTAGCGCTCCAGGGGAAGAGACCCAGGACTTC.

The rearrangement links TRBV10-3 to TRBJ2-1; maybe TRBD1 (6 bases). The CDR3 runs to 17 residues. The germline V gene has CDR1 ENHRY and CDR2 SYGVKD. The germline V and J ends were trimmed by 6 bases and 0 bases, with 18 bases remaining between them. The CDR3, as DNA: TGTGCCATCAGCGGAACCCAACAGGGTAGCTCCTACAATGAGCAGTTCTTC. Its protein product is CAISGTQQGSSYNEQFF.

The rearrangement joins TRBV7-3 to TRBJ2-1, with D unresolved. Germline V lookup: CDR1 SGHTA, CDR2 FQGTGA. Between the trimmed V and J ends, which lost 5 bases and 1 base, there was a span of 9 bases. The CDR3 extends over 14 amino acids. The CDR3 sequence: CASSPRLSYNEQFF. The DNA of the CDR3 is TGTGCCAGCAGCCCGAGGTTGTCCTACAATGAGCAGTTCTTC. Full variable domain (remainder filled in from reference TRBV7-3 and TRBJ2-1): GAGVSQTPSNKVTEKGKYVELRCDPISGHTALYWYRQSLGQGPEFLIYFQGTGAADDSGLPNDRFFAVRPEGSVSTLKIQRTERGDSAVYLCASSPRLSYNEQFFGPGTRLTVL.

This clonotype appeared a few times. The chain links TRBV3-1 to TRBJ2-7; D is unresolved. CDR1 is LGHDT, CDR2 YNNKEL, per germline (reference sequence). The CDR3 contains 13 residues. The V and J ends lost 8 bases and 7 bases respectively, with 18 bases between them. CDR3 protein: CASSPGETGEQYF. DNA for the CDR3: TGTGCCAGCTCGCCAGGAGAAACTGGGGAGCAGTACTTC.

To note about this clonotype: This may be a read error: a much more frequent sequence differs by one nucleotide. The CDR3 here is CASGLFERNEQYF. DNA of the CDR3: TGTGCTAGTGGTTTGTTCGAAAGGAATGAGCAGTACTTC. J is TRBJ2-5 and V is TRBV12-5; D is undetermined. V shed 2 bases and J shed 11 bases, with 15 bases lying between them. The CDR3 spans 13 residues. Germline V gene lookup returns CDR1 LGHNT and CDR2 FRNRAP. The variable domain in full, with the rest retrieved from reference TRBV12-5 and TRBJ2-5, is DARVTQTPRHKVTEMGQEVTMRCQPILGHNTVFWYRQTMMQGLELLAYFRNRAPLDDSGMPKDRFSAEMPDATLATLKIQPSEPRDSAVYFCASGLFERNEQYFGPGTRLLVL.

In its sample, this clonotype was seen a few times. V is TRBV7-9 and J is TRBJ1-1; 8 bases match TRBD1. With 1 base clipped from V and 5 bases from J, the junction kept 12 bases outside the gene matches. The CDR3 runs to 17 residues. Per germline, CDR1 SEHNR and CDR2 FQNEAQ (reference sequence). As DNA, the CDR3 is TGTGCCAGCAGCTTAGTAACCCAATACAGGGGGTGGACTGAAGCTTTCTTT. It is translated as CASSLVTQYRGWTEAFF. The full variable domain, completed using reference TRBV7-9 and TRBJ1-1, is DTGVSQNPRHKITKRGQNVTFRCDPISEHNRLYWYRQTLGQGPEFLTYFQNEAQLEKSRLLSDRFSAERPKGSFSTLEIQRTEQGDSAMYLCASSLVTQYRGWTEAFFGQGTRLTVV.